What follows are 9 T cell receptor beta chains derived from one specimen sequenced in a study of regulatory T cells in long-lasting Graves disease. The authors built TCR beta libraries using iRepertoire HTBI primers and Arm-PCR of CDR3 regions. TCRdb passed the multiplex PCR reads through MiXCR, listing each CDR3 protein once. Of over 350,000 distinct CDR3 sequences listed, 15% are singletons. Time point noted: newly diagnosed GD, antithyroid drugs for less than 3 months. RNA from PBMCs was the source of the TCR library. This sample was also put to use in a study of T cells in Graves' hyperthyroidism and ophthalmopathy.

This material consisted of peripheral blood mononuclear cells (PBMCs), taken at new diagnosis, from a patient treated with antithyroid drugs. These receptors all stem from a woman in her forties with Graves disease.

J is TRBJ1-5 and V is TRBV6-4; 9 positions agree with TRBD1. Trimming cost V 11 bases and J 5 bases; bases outside gene matches: 10. The CDR3 has 14 residues. CDR1 is MRHNA, CDR2 SNTAGT, per germline. CDR3 nucleotide sequence: TGTGCCGGCATCCTGGACAGGGGAGATCAGCCCCAGCATTTT. It specifies CAGILDRGDQPQHF.

This clonotype occurred many times. V gene TRBV18 combines with J gene TRBJ1-2; D gene uncertain. CDR3 length equals 11 residues. Germline values: CDR1 KGHSH, CDR2 LQKENI. The germline V and J ends were trimmed by 5 bases and 4 bases, with 5 bases remaining between them. The CDR3 DNA is TGTGCCAGCTCATCCCGCTATGGCTACACCTTC. Its translation is CASSSRYGYTF.

This clonotype was found many times. In nucleotides, the CDR3 is TGTGCCAGCAGCCTAGTGGGTTTAAGCACAGATACGCAGTATTTT. Translation gives CASSLVGLSTDTQYF. The chain employs TRBV11-2 and TRBJ2-3; D is ambiguous. Germline loops: CDR1 SGHAT, CDR2 FQNNGV. With 5 bases removed from V and 0 bases from J, the gap between germline ends came to 12 bases. The CDR3 consists of 15 residues.

This clonotype is medium-sized (0.01 to 0.1%) by share. The chain carries TRBV11-3 and TRBJ2-1; 8 bases match TRBD2. In germline, CDR1 is SGHNT, CDR2 YENEEA. The CDR3 loop spans 16 amino acids. Trimming removed 5 bases from V and 7 bases from J; junction bases left unmatched: 13. The CDR3 nucleotides are TGTGCCAGCAGCCAACGCCGGGAGGGCCCTAGGAATGAGCAGTTCTTC. This translates into CASSQRREGPRNEQFF.

This clonotype was counted only a few times. The chain uses TRBV20-1 and TRBJ2-7, with D possibly being TRBD2 (6 bases). This CDR3 contains 13 residues. Deletions cut 3 bases from V and 2 bases from J, with 11 bases between. Per the germline V gene, CDR1 is DFQATT and CDR2 is SNEGSKA (reference sequence). The CDR3 sequence: CSASPRRAYEQYF. CDR3 nucleotide sequence: TGCAGTGCTAGTCCTAGGAGGGCCTACGAGCAGTACTTC.

This clonotype has just a few counts. This chain connects TRBV28 to TRBJ2-2, with 12 bases fitting TRBD1. CDR1 MDHEN and CDR2 SYDVKM come from the germline V gene. The CDR3 extends over 17 amino acids. V shed 6 bases, J shed 7 bases, and the junction held 12 bases outside the gene matches. CDR3 nucleotides: TGTGCCAGCAGATCGCCGGGACAGGGGGCATTTAGCGGGGAGCTGTTTTTT. Protein sequence: CASRSPGQGAFSGELFF.

Ten or more counts support this clonotype. The chain links TRBV27 to TRBJ2-5; 8 positions agree with TRBD2. The CDR3 length is 14 residues. Germline CDR1 is MNHEY and CDR2 is SMNVEV (reference sequence). V was clipped by 5 bases and J by 5 bases; unmatched bases: 7. In DNA form, the CDR3 reads TGTGCCAGCAGTGAGGGACTAGAACTCGAGACCCAGTACTTC. As protein: CASSEGLELETQYF.

The rearrangement uses TRBV12-3 or TRBV12-4 and TRBJ1-6; no definite D call. CDR3 length: 15 residues. V was shortened by 3 bases and J by 9 bases, with 15 bases between the two germline ends. The CDR3 bases are TGTGCCAGCAGTTTCGCCGGCCCCGCCAGTTCACCCCTCCACTTT. It encodes CASSFAGPASSPLHF.

This clonotype has a handful of counts. The genes are TRBV30 and TRBJ2-5; 9 bases are shared with TRBD1. This CDR3 has 13 amino acids. Trimming at V came to 5 bases and at J to 5 bases, leaving 6 bases not matched to a gene. Germline assignment: CDR1 GTSNPN and CDR2 SVGIG (reference sequence). The CDR3 nucleotides are TGTGCCTGGGCACAGGGGGCATTGGAGACCCAGTACTTC. Translation: CAWAQGALETQYF.